A single sample is the source of the 7 T cell receptor beta chains below, sequenced in a study of blood T cells in healthy people across ages. PCR was performed a second time for about 6 to 12 cycles using a sample-barcoded 5' primer and a J-beta primer mix. MiXCR, applied by TCRdb to the 5' RACE reads, yields one record per CDR3 protein. The sample contains about 720,000 distinct CDR3 sequences, roughly 25% of which appear only once. The same specimen was also included in a second study, on T cells of mothers and their children.

Sequencing was done on a sample of blood. The receptor source for this set is a boy between 10 and 17 years old in good health.

This clonotype showed up just a few times. CDR3 nucleotide sequence: TGCAGTGCTAGAGATGATTCGGGGGGCTACACCTTC. Translating it yields CSARDDSGGYTF. The J gene is TRBJ1-2, the V gene TRBV20-1; D is unresolved. V shed 0 bases and J shed 8 bases, with 10 bases lying between them. Germline values: CDR1 DFQATT, CDR2 SNEGSKA (reference sequence). CDR3 size: 12 residues.

V usage is TRBV29-1 and J usage is TRBJ2-3; 13 nucleotides line up with TRBD2. This CDR3 has 15 residues. The junction had 2 bases not matched to a gene; V was cut back by 4 bases and J by 1 base. Germline assignment: CDR1 SQVTM and CDR2 ANQGSEA. The CDR3 sequence: CSVGLAGGRTDTQYF. The DNA for the CDR3 is TGCAGCGTTGGACTAGCGGGAGGTCGCACAGATACGCAGTATTTT.

The chain couples TRBV29-1 to TRBJ2-3; 11 bases line up with TRBD2. CDR3 length: 16 residues. The junction had 3 bases not matched to a gene; V was cut back by 1 base and J by 0 bases. Germline V gene lookup returns CDR1 SQVTM and CDR2 ANQGSEA. CDR3 coding DNA: TGCAGCGTTGAAGGGGGACTAGCGGCTAGCACAGATACGCAGTATTTT. Translating gives CSVEGGLAASTDTQYF.

This clonotype is a singleton in its sample. The V call is TRBV29-1, the J call TRBJ2-1; TRBD2 matches 8 bases. From germline, CDR1 is SQVTM and CDR2 ANQGSEA. V gave up 7 bases and J gave up 16 bases; unmatched junction bases: 18. The CDR3 has 13 amino acids. CDR3 protein: CSAAPGLEPYVFF. The DNA of the CDR3 is TGCAGCGCTGCCCCGGGACTAGAGCCCTACGTTTTCTTC.

The V call is TRBV4-3, the J call TRBJ2-3; D gene ambiguous. The V gene lost 0 bases and the J gene lost 3 bases, with 7 bases spanning the gap. The CDR3 extends over 14 amino acids. Germline CDR1 LGHNA, CDR2 YSLEER. CDR3 nucleotide sequence: TGCGCCAGCAGCCAAGAAGGCAGGACAGATACGCAGTATTTT. Encoded protein: CASSQEGRTDTQYF.

The rearrangement joins TRBV20-1 to TRBJ1-5; maybe TRBD1 (6 bases). CDR1 and CDR2 (germline): DFQATT, SNEGSKA (reference sequence). The CDR3 is made up of 14 amino acids. Trimming took 3 bases from V and 5 from J, leaving 14 bases between them. The CDR3 protein is CSASAQGSDQPQHF. CDR3 sequence (DNA): TGCAGTGCTAGTGCGCAGGGGAGCGATCAGCCCCAGCATTTT.

The chain has TRBV5-1 and TRBJ1-1; 8 bases align to TRBD1. This CDR3 spans 14 amino acids. J was trimmed by 6 bases and V by 2 bases; bases with no gene match: 6. Germline CDR1 SGHRS, CDR2 YFSETQ. The CDR3 here is CASSLQGGMAEAFF. In nucleotides, the CDR3 is TGCGCCAGCAGCTTACAGGGGGGAATGGCTGAAGCTTTCTTT.